One sample yielded the 4 T cell receptor beta chains listed below, sequenced in a study of blood T cell repertoires in COVID-19. This table comes from immunoSEQ multiplex PCR, and its TCRdb copy is limited to in-frame clones, with some not included. The sample carries hundreds of thousands of clones, 70% to 85% recorded once. The material sequenced was PBMCs or T cells enriched from blood (not recorded which). The origin of the receptors is an older woman who had recovered from COVID-19.

This chain connects TRBV6-5 to TRBJ2-2; unclear D gene. The CDR3 is 13 residues long. CDR1 is MNHEY and CDR2 is SVGAGI in the germline V gene. The V end lost 9 bases, the J end lost 1 base, and 9 bases lay between the germline ends. CDR3 nucleotide sequence: TGTGCCAGTTTTTTTCAGAACACCGGGGAGCTGTTTTTT. It translates to CASFFQNTGELFF.

This clone was seen only once. The chain couples TRBV6-2 or TRBV6-3 to TRBJ2-1; TRBD2 agrees at 9 bases. This CDR3 has 17 amino acids. Trimming at V came to 4 bases and at J to 7 bases, leaving 14 bases not matched to a gene. Germline V gene sequence: CDR1 MNHEY, CDR2 SVGEGT. CDR3 protein: CASSFNLAGYKGNEQFF. The CDR3 region has the DNA TGTGCCAGCAGTTTTAACCTAGCGGGGTATAAGGGAAATGAGCAGTTCTTC.

This chain joins TRBV4-3 and TRBJ1-4; TRBD1 is a possible D gene (5 bases). V was trimmed by 4 bases and J by 4 bases, leaving 13 bases between them. Germline V gene lookup returns CDR1 LGHNA and CDR2 YSLEER. The CDR3 is 15 amino acids. Here the CDR3 DNA reads TGCGCCAGCAGCCCAACAGGAGACCATAATGAAAAACTGTTTTTT. This codes for CASSPTGDHNEKLFF.

The chain combines TRBV3-1 (or the pseudogene TRBV3-2) with TRBJ1-6, with D possibly being TRBD1 (6 bases). The germline gives CDR1 LGHDT, CDR2 YNNKEL (reference sequence). Trimming cost V 4 bases and J 7 bases, with 14 bases left between them. This CDR3 has 15 residues. The CDR3 nucleotides are TGTGCCAGCAGCCCGCAACAGGGAGGGAATTCACCCCTCCACTTT. Encoded protein: CASSPQQGGNSPLHF.